The 20 T cell receptor beta chains below all came from one sample that was sequenced in a study of blood T cell repertoires in COVID-19. Profiling relied on immunoSEQ multiplex PCR, and the TCRdb table lists in-frame clones only, not all of them. The table shows hundreds of thousands of clones, with about 85% occurring only once. The source material was PBMCs or T cells enriched from blood (not recorded which). All receptors derive from a woman aged 50 to 60 who had recovered from COVID-19.

The chain links TRBV5-4 to TRBJ2-7; D is perhaps TRBD2 (6 bases). Germline assignment: CDR1 SGHNT and CDR2 YYREEE (reference sequence). This CDR3 comprises 15 residues. V was pared by 0 bases and J by 6 bases, with 16 bases between. The CDR3 coding sequence is TGTGCCAGCAGCTTGGATCCAGGGTCGGAGGGCGAGCAGTACTTC. The encoded protein is CASSLDPGSEGEQYF. The variable domain in full, completed from reference TRBV5-4 and TRBJ2-7, reads ETGVTQSPTHLIKTRGQQVTLRCSSQSGHNTVSWYQQALGQGPQFIFQYYREEENGRGNFPPRFSGLQFPNYSSELNVNALELDDSALYLCASSLDPGSEGEQYFGPGTRLTVT.

V usage is TRBV7-2 and J usage is TRBJ2-1; a possible D gene is TRBD2 (5 bases). Germline V gene data show CDR1 as SGHTA and CDR2 as FQGNSA. The CDR3 spans 13 residues. V was pared by 4 bases and J by 4 bases, with 8 bases between. The CDR3 reads CASSWERYNEQFF. CDR3 bases: TGTGCCAGCAGCTGGGAGCGGTACAATGAGCAGTTCTTC.

CDR3 sequence: CASSLTAVDTEAFF. CDR3 DNA: TGTGCCAGCAGCTTGACGGCGGTGGACACTGAAGCTTTCTTT. V usage is TRBV5-5 and J usage is TRBJ1-1; D call uncertain. Trimming pared 1 base from V and 3 bases from J, leaving 10 bases between. CDR1 is SGHKS and CDR2 is YYEKEE in the germline V gene (reference sequence). This CDR3 region has 14 residues.

The V call is TRBV28, the J call TRBJ2-1; 10 bases are shared with TRBD2. Germline V gene sequence: CDR1 MDHEN, CDR2 SYDVKM. The CDR3 extends over 18 amino acids. V was pared by 5 bases and J by 4 bases, with 14 bases of the junction left unmatched. The CDR3 here is CASSTLYRSGGDYNEQFF. CDR3 DNA: TGTGCCAGCAGTACCCTCTACAGGAGCGGGGGGGATTACAATGAGCAGTTCTTC. Drawing the rest from reference TRBV28 and TRBJ2-1, the complete variable domain is DVKVTQSSRYLVKRTGEKVFLECVQDMDHENMFWYRQDPGLGLRLIYFSYDVKMKEKGDIPEGYSVSREKKERFSLILESASTNQTSMYLCASSTLYRSGGDYNEQFFGPGTRLTVL.

The rearrangement joins TRBV7-6 to TRBJ2-3, with 7 bases fitting TRBD1. J lost 1 base, V lost 3 bases, and 7 bases had no gene match. CDR3 length equals 16 residues. In germline, CDR1 is SGHVS, CDR2 FNYEAQ. CDR3 DNA: TGTGCCAGCAGCTTCACCTACAGGGGCCGCACAGATACGCAGTATTTT. This encodes CASSFTYRGRTDTQYF. The full variable domain, its missing parts supplied by reference TRBV7-6 and TRBJ2-3, is GAGVSQSPRYKVTKRGQDVALRCDPISGHVSLYWYRQALGQGPEFLTYFNYEAQQDKSGLPNDRFSAERPEGSISTLTIQRTEQRDSAMYRCASSFTYRGRTDTQYFGPGTRLTVL.

The rearrangement links TRBV10-2 to TRBJ1-1; 9 bases fit TRBD1. V gave up 2 bases and J gave up 2 bases; unmatched junction bases: 3. Germline V CDR1 and CDR2: WSHSY, SAAADI. The CDR3 totals 15 residues. Here the CDR3 reads CASSEPGQGNTEAFF. The CDR3 coding sequence is TGCGCCAGCAGTGAGCCGGGACAGGGAAACACTGAAGCTTTCTTT.

This sequence joins TRBV6-5 and TRBJ1-5; 8 nucleotides line up with TRBD1. V lost 0 bases and J lost 6; bases outside the gene matches: 4. CDR3 length: 15 amino acids. CDR1 is MNHEY and CDR2 is SVGAGI in the germline V gene. CDR3 loop: CASSYSNRGSQPQHF. Written as DNA, the CDR3 is TGTGCCAGCAGTTACTCGAACAGGGGGAGTCAGCCCCAGCATTTT.

The CDR3 DNA follows: TGTGCCAGCAGACTAATACACTATGGCTACACCTTC. Its translation: CASRLIHYGYTF. This rearrangement joins TRBV2 to TRBJ1-2; D is ambiguous. The germline V gene has CDR1 SNHLY and CDR2 FYNNEI. The CDR3 runs to 12 residues. V dropped 6 bases and J dropped 3 bases, with 8 bases sitting between them.

The rearrangement uses TRBV13 and TRBJ1-2; the D gene is possibly TRBD1 (5 bases). This CDR3 has 14 amino acids. Trimming pared 5 bases from V and 4 bases from J, leaving 14 bases between. Germline V gives CDR1 PRHDT, CDR2 FYEKMQ (reference sequence). The CDR3 loop is CASSDWGDSYGYTF. In nucleotides, the CDR3 is TGTGCCAGCAGCGATTGGGGGGACTCCTATGGCTACACCTTC.

The CDR3 sequence: CASSLAGQGPYGYTF. CDR3 bases: TGTGCCAGCAGCTTAGCCGGACAGGGGCCCTATGGCTACACCTTC. The J gene is TRBJ1-2, the V gene TRBV7-2, with TRBD1 identical over 9 bases. V gave up 0 bases and J gave up 4 bases; unmatched junction bases: 3. The CDR3 spans 15 residues. Germline CDR1 reads SGHTA; CDR2 reads FQGNSA.

This chain joins TRBV6-1 and TRBJ1-1, with a possible D match to TRBD1 (5 bases). Germline values: CDR1 MNHNS, CDR2 SASEGT. The V end lost 3 bases, the J end lost 1 base, and 6 bases lay between the germline ends. The CDR3 consists of 13 residues. In DNA, the CDR3 is TGTGCCAGCAGTGATGACAGGAACACTGAAGCTTTCTTT. Its protein is CASSDDRNTEAFF.

This chain uses TRBV30 with TRBJ1-1; maybe TRBD1 (6 bases). The germline CDR1 and CDR2 sequences are GTSNPN and SVGIG (reference sequence). The ends were cut back, 1 base at V and 2 bases at J, with 8 bases in the middle. This CDR3 contains 13 residues. In nucleotides, the CDR3 is TGTGCCTGGAGTGAACAGGGAAACACTGAAGCTTTCTTT. It is translated as CAWSEQGNTEAFF.

The rearrangement links TRBV7-2 to TRBJ2-7, with D perhaps matching TRBD1 (6 bases). The CDR3 covers 15 residues. Germline-derived CDR1 and CDR2 are SGHTA and FQGNSA. Trimming took off 5 bases at V and 0 bases at J, with 14 bases between the two ends. The CDR3 DNA follows: TGTGCCAGCAGCCCTCGACAGGTCGTCTCCTACGAGCAGTACTTC. The encoded protein is CASSPRQVVSYEQYF.

The V call is TRBV10-3, the J call TRBJ2-7; 14 bases line up with TRBD2. The CDR3 contains 15 residues. With 6 bases clipped from V and 9 bases from J, the junction kept 10 bases outside the gene matches. CDR1 is ENHRY and CDR2 is SYGVKD in the germline V gene. The CDR3 nucleotides are TGTGCCATCAGAACGACTAGCGGGAGGGTCATTAGGCAGTACTTC. The encoded protein is CAIRTTSGRVIRQYF.

This chain uses TRBV6-2 or TRBV6-3 with TRBJ2-1, with D possibly TRBD2 on 6 matching bases. The germline CDR1 and CDR2 sequences are MNHEY and SVGEGT. This CDR3 contains 17 residues. Trimming cost V 3 bases and J 3 bases, with 18 bases left between them. CDR3 sequence: CASSYFGGPRGYNEQFF. The CDR3 DNA reads TGTGCCAGCAGTTATTTCGGGGGACCCCGGGGCTACAATGAGCAGTTCTTC.

The chain recombines TRBV5-5 with TRBJ2-4; TRBD1 matches at 7 bases. CDR1 is SGHKS, CDR2 YYEKEE, per germline (reference sequence). This CDR3 is built from 13 residues. Trimming took 3 bases from V and 5 from J; bases not matched to a gene: 2. For the CDR3, the DNA is TGTGCCAGCAGCTGGACAGGAGAAAACATTCAGTACTTC. This sequence encodes CASSWTGENIQYF.

This clone is a singleton in its sample. This chain links TRBV29-1 with TRBJ1-2; D gene unclear. The CDR3 loop spans 13 amino acids. Trimming took 3 bases from V and 4 from J, leaving 12 bases between them. Looked up from germline, CDR1 is SQVTM and CDR2 is ANQGSEA. The CDR3 DNA sequence: TGCAGCGTTGATGCCAGGTTAACCTATGGCTACACCTTC. Translating it yields CSVDARLTYGYTF.

This clone was seen a few times. The V call is TRBV7-8, the J call TRBJ1-5, with D perhaps matching TRBD1 (6 bases). This CDR3 is 13 amino acids long. V was clipped by 8 bases and J by 11 bases, with 19 bases between them. Germline CDR1 and CDR2: SGHVS and FQNEAQ. The DNA of the CDR3 is TGTGCCAGCCTAGGGGACACGAGCGCAGCCCAGCATTTT. Protein: CASLGDTSAAQHF.

The chain joins TRBV10-3 to TRBJ1-4; a weak D match, TRBD1 (5 bases). Germline V lookup: CDR1 ENHRY, CDR2 SYGVKD. CDR3 length: 14 residues. Trimming removed 4 bases from V and 6 bases from J, with 12 bases in between. The CDR3 loop reads CAISATEVDEKLFF. The DNA for the CDR3 is TGTGCCATCAGTGCGACAGAGGTCGATGAAAAACTGTTTTTT.

The V call is TRBV29-1, the J call TRBJ1-1; 8 bases line up with TRBD1. This CDR3 is built from 15 residues. Germline V gene lookup returns CDR1 SQVTM and CDR2 ANQGSEA. V was pared by 6 bases and J by 6 bases, with 15 bases of the junction left unmatched. This CDR3 is CSVGGGQGGSSEAFF. CDR3 DNA: TGCAGCGTCGGGGGAGGACAGGGCGGTTCTTCTGAAGCTTTCTTT. Filled out from reference TRBV29-1 and TRBJ1-1, the complete variable domain reads SAVISQKPSRDICQRGTSLTIQCQVDSQVTMMFWYRQQPGQSLTLIATANQGSEATYESGFVIDKFPISRPNLTFSTLTVSNMSPEDSSIYLCSVGGGQGGSSEAFFGQGTRLTVV.